The sequence of this T cell receptor (beta chain) was determined in a study of blood T cell repertoires in COVID-19. Looking at the study overall: Donors in the United States, Italy and Spain gave samples during acute or convalescent COVID-19. PBMCs, B-cell-depleted T cells, or T cells were the source of the cDNA or gDNA that made up the material.

The CDR3 contains 14 residues. The J segment lost 5 bases and the V segment lost 4 bases, leaving 3 bases of the junction unmatched. From germline, CDR1 is SGHRS and CDR2 YFSETQ. Original processing methods: Amplification with reference gene primers provided the estimates of nucleated cell counts. The repertoire was sequenced with immunoSEQ multiplex PCR; TCRdb's copy has only in-frame clones and lacks some. That table supplies the V and J calls and clone size; D and trimming were determined from the DNA. The sample lists fewer than 120,000 clones; 76% were seen once. The chain has TRBV5-1 and TRBJ2-2, with 9 bases that match TRBD1. Sequencing used peripheral blood. The TCR was taken from a woman of 80 years or more with acute or convalescent COVID-19. Here the CDR3 reads CASSEGQGTGELFF. The CDR3 DNA reads TGCGCCAGCAGCGAAGGACAGGGGACCGGGGAGCTGTTTTTT.